Listed here are 2 T cell receptor beta chains from one sample, sequenced in a study of a mutant IDH1 vaccine in newly diagnosed glioma. No antigen has been assigned to these receptors. Noted time point: week 35, safety follow-up. In every dose of vaccine, 300 ug of mutant IDH1 20-mer peptide was given alongside topical imiquimod. The table came from immunoSEQ multiplex PCR; TCRdb's copy has only in-frame clones and leaves some out. The sample has about 30,000 clones; approximately 77% are singletons. This specimen consisted of PBMCs, obtained from a glioma patient whose treatment included an IDH1 peptide vaccine. The receptors were sampled from a man aged 25 to 40 with glioma.

This rearrangement joins TRBV19 to TRBJ2-2, with D perhaps matching TRBD1 (6 bases). CDR1 LNHDA and CDR2 SQIVND come from the germline V gene (reference sequence). V was pared by 3 bases and J by 1 base, with 12 bases between. CDR3 length: 16 residues. The CDR3 spells CASSIRQGMNTGELFF. The CDR3 DNA reads as TGTGCCAGTAGTATCAGGCAGGGGATGAACACCGGGGAGCTGTTTTTT.

The chain's CDR3 is CASSLMGRPYEQYF. CDR3 nucleotides: TGTGCCAGCAGCTTAATGGGCAGACCCTACGAGCAGTACTTC. This rearrangement joins TRBV7-9 to TRBJ2-7; D unclear. V gave up 2 bases and J gave up 2 bases, with 10 bases separating them. Germline V gene sequence: CDR1 SEHNR, CDR2 FQNEAQ (reference sequence). This CDR3 is 14 amino acids long.